This T cell receptor (beta chain) was profiled in a study of radiotherapy plus CTLA-4 blockade in lung cancer. The CDR3 loop spans 15 amino acids. Germline trimming cut 3 bases from V and 7 bases from J; bases unmatched to any gene: 7. The germline V gene has CDR1 SGDLS and CDR2 YYNGEE. This clone was seen just once. Data came from immunoSEQ multiplex PCR; TCRdb stores just in-frame clones and leaves some out. The profile shows roughly 90,000 clones, around 84% of them singletons. Alongside CTLA-4 blockade with ipilimumab, patients with chemo-refractory metastatic non-small-cell lung cancer received focal radiation.

The sequencing here drew on peripheral blood, taken from a patient treated with radiotherapy plus ipilimumab. The receptor comes from a human donor with non-small cell lung cancer that progressed on radiotherapy plus ipilimumab. V usage is TRBV9 and J usage is TRBJ2-2, with 9 bases lining up with TRBD2. CDR3 residues: CASSELAGPYGELFF. CDR3 bases: TGTGCCAGCAGCGAACTAGCGGGTCCCTACGGGGAGCTGTTTTTT.